This record covers a single TCR beta chain. The data are from a study of blood T cell repertoires in COVID-19. As for the study in general: From the United States, Italy and Spain came samples of acute and convalescent COVID-19.

V gave up 0 bases and J gave up 3 bases; unmatched junction bases: 1. The CDR3 has 14 amino acids. Germline V gene lookup returns CDR1 SGHRS and CDR2 YFSETQ. TCRdb's table, derived via immunoSEQ multiplex PCR, lists solely in-frame clones and lacks some. The sample yields 90,000 or so clones, 84% seen once. Sequenced sample: peripheral blood. The chain couples TRBV5-1 to TRBJ2-3; TRBD2 agrees at 7 bases. The TCR was taken from a man aged 60 to 69 with acute or convalescent COVID-19. The CDR3 DNA reads TGCGCCAGCAGCTTGGGACTAGCAACAGATACGCAGTATTTT. It encodes CASSLGLATDTQYF.